This T cell receptor beta chain was sequenced for a study of cytomegalovirus exposure and HLA in healthy donors. General study results and limits: Most subjects had HLA-A and HLA-B alleles reportedly predicted accurately by TCR beta sequences. At a 0.05 false discovery rate, a later analysis found some 17,000 TCR beta sequences to be associated with HLA alleles. Associated with cytomegalovirus, according to the listing, were 150 to 200 TCR beta chains.

PCR involved 60 Vbeta and 13 Jbeta primers. In the authors' workflow: Unique TCR beta chains totaled some 78 million in a later count, with around 12 million of them shared. Libraries were prepared by immunoSEQ multiplex PCR; TCRdb keeps only in-frame clonotypes and omits some of them. V and J calls and clone size are those listed in that table; D and trimming were worked out from the DNA. The sample shows about 80,000 clones, around three quarters of them seen only once. As for this clone: Its specificity is unknown.

The V end lost 2 bases, the J end lost 2 bases, and 9 bases lay between the germline ends. Germline V gene data show CDR1 as KGHSH and CDR2 as LQKENI. CDR3 length: 14 residues. Sequenced sample: PBMCs. The chain has TRBV18 and TRBJ1-2, with a tentative D call TRBD1 (5 bases). This TCR was recovered from a woman aged 35 to 49 in good health and CMV-seropositive. CDR3 bases: TGTGCCAGCTCACCAGCGGGGCAGAACTATGGCTACACCTTC. Residues: CASSPAGQNYGYTF.